This is a list of T cell receptor beta chains from one sample in a study of T cells in Graves' hyperthyroidism and ophthalmopathy. TCRdb independently ran MiXCR on the multiplex PCR reads; one entry per CDR3 protein. The table records a few hundred thousand distinct CDR3 sequences, approximately 19% of them present only once. Input material: blood. The receptors shown here come from a young woman with Graves' hyperthyroidism. Each CDR3 is given with its conserved first and last residue. Each record gives: clone size, D gene, J gene, V gene, CDR3 DNA, CDR3 protein. D genes are given only for firm matches. Size is stated for part of the rows, as once, few or many counts, or as a class when the clone is expanded.

>NA|NA|TRBJ1-5|TRBV28
TGTGCCAGCAGTCTGCAGGGACTCAATCAGCCCCAGCATTTT
CASSLQGLNQPQHF
>many|NA|TRBJ2-7|TRBV28
TGTGCCAGCAGTTTATCGATGGGTTCAGCCTACGAGCAGTACTTC
CASSLSMGSAYEQYF
>many|NA|TRBJ2-7|TRBV6-5
TGTGCCAGCAGTTACGTCGGGGTGGGCAACGAGCAGTACTTC
CASSYVGVGNEQYF
>many|NA|TRBJ2-7|TRBV6-1
TGTGCCAGCACCGTAGGGCGGGGAACCTACGAGCAGTACTTC
CASTVGRGTYEQYF
>many|TRBD2|TRBJ2-5|TRBV25-1
TGTGCCAGCAGTGATACCCCAGGCGGGGGGGCCGGGGAGACCCAGTACTTC
CASSDTPGGGAGETQYF
>many|NA|TRBJ1-2|TRBV30
TGTGCCTGGAGTGTAACCGGGTTTTATGGCTACACCTTC
CAWSVTGFYGYTF
>many|TRBD1|TRBJ2-4|TRBV15
TGTGCCACCAGCGGTGACAGGGGGGACATTCAGTACTTC
CATSGDRGDIQYF
>few|TRBD2|TRBJ2-5|TRBV28
TGTGCCAGCAGGGTCGGCGGGGGGGCCGTGACGCAAGAGACCCAGTACTTC
CASRVGGGAVTQETQYF
>many|NA|TRBJ2-7|TRBV5-1
TGCGCCAGCAGCTTGGCTGACGGCGACTACGAGCAGTACTTC
CASSLADGDYEQYF
>NA|TRBD2|TRBJ2-5|TRBV5-1
TGCGCCAGCAGCGCTGGACTAGCGGGGGGCCTTACTCGAGACACCCAGTACTTC
CASSAGLAGGLTRDTQYF
>many|TRBD1|TRBJ1-5|TRBV20-1
TGCAGTGCTAGGGGACAGGCGAATCAGCCCCAGCATTTT
CSARGQANQPQHF
>NA|NA|TRBJ2-7|TRBV3-1
TGTGCCAGCAGCCAAGATCGGGGGAGTCCCTACGAGCAGTACTTC
CASSQDRGSPYEQYF
>many|TRBD1|TRBJ1-3|TRBV11-2
TGTGCCAGCAGCTTGAAATCCGGGACAGAGAGGGGGACCATATATTTT
CASSLKSGTERGTIYF
>many|NA|TRBJ2-7|TRBV12-3/TRBV12-4
TGTGCCAGCAGCGACTTACGCTCCTACGAGCAGTACTTC
CASSDLRSYEQYF
>many|NA|TRBJ1-2|TRBV13
TGTGCCAGCAGCCGAGGAGGGATTTCGGACTATGGCTACACCTTC
CASSRGGISDYGYTF
>many|TRBD1|TRBJ1-2|TRBV29-1
TGCAGCGCTACCGGGGACAGGTTGGACTATGGCTACACCTTC
CSATGDRLDYGYTF
>many|NA|TRBJ1-1|TRBV12-3/TRBV12-4
TGTGCCAGCAGTCCCCTCTGGACTGAAGCTTTCTTT
CASSPLWTEAFF
>many|NA|TRBJ1-1|TRBV6-1
TGTGCCAGCACGAAGAACTTGAACACTGAAGCTCTCTTT
CASTKNLNTEALF
>NA|NA|TRBJ2-5|TRBV7-6
TGTGCCAGCAGCTTACCTCCGAGGGGGGAAGAGACCCAGTACTTC
CASSLPPRGEETQYF
>many|NA|TRBJ2-5|TRBV29-1
TGCAGCGCACCGACCCGCGAGTCTCCAGAGACCCAGTACTTC
CSAPTRESPETQYF
>many|NA|TRBJ1-5|TRBV6-1
TGTGCCAGCGGGACCAGGGGTTTACAGCCCCAGCATTTT
CASGTRGLQPQHF
>once|NA|TRBJ1-2|TRBV27
TGTGCCAGCAGTCCCCAGGTTAACTATGGCTACACCTTC
CASSPQVNYGYTF
>few|NA|TRBJ2-4|TRBV27
TGTGCCAGCAGTTATTCAGGGGACGGGGCCAAAAACATTAAGTACTTC
CASSYSGDGAKNIKYF
>many|TRBD1|TRBJ1-5|TRBV12-3/TRBV12-4
TGTGCCAGCAGTGCTGACAGGGGGATCAATCAGCCCCAGCATTTT
CASSADRGINQPQHF
>many|NA|TRBJ1-2|TRBV6-5
TGTGCCAGCAATACGGGGCACAGTGATGGCTACACCTTC
CASNTGHSDGYTF
>many|TRBD1|TRBJ2-7|TRBV13
TGTGCCAGCAGCCGGACAGGAACCCCCTACGAGCAGTACTTC
CASSRTGTPYEQYF
>many|NA|TRBJ1-2|TRBV6-1
TGTGCCAGCAGTGAGAGCAGGGCTGGCTATGGCTACACCTTC
CASSESRAGYGYTF
>many|NA|TRBJ1-3|TRBV6-2/TRBV6-3
TGTGCCAGCAGCGATCCAGGGAGTGGAAACACCATATATTTT
CASSDPGSGNTIYF
>many|NA|TRBJ1-1|TRBV6-5
TGTGCCAGCAGTTATGGACAGATCCAGAACACTGAAGCTTTCTTT
CASSYGQIQNTEAFF
>many|TRBD1|TRBJ1-2|TRBV5-1
TGCGCCAGCAGCTTGGCGCGGACAGGGGTGGATGGCTACACCTTC
CASSLARTGVDGYTF
>many|NA|TRBJ2-5|TRBV25-1
TGTGCCAGCAGTGATTTGGAGACCCAGTACTTC
CASSDLETQYF
>many|TRBD1|TRBJ2-7|TRBV29-1
TGCAGCGTTGAAGATCGGACAGGGACCTACGAGCAGTACTTC
CSVEDRTGTYEQYF
>few|NA|TRBJ2-3|TRBV20-1
TGCAGTGCGAGACGGGGGGCCACAGATACGCAGTATTTT
CSARRGATDTQYF
>many|NA|TRBJ1-1|TRBV29-1
TGCAGCGTTGAAACCGTGATGAACACTGAAGCTTTCTTT
CSVETVMNTEAFF
>many|TRBD1|TRBJ1-1|TRBV4-1
TGCGCCAGCAGCCAAGGGAGGGGAGACAGGGGGCGTATGAACACTGAAGCTTTCTTT
CASSQGRGDRGRMNTEAFF